What follows is one T cell receptor (beta chain) and its context. This clone's antigen is unknown. One base away there is no much larger clone; base qualities are not given. The CDR3 regions of human TCRbeta chains were analyzed by immunosequencing. The authors' pipeline ran thus. Repertoire TCRs were checked for matches against a reference library of SARS-CoV-2-specific TCRs that had been generated using the MIRA antigen-specificity platform. Breadth was defined as the fraction of unique TCRs that were SARS-CoV-2-associated, and depth was defined as the fraction of total T cells that were SARS-CoV-2-associated. Using the MIRA data, each spike-specific TCR was mapped to the spike region that the TCR reacts to and placed in a CD4 or CD8 class. Log10-transformed breadth and depth values were compared by one-way ANOVA with Sidak's multiple comparisons tests. Here the immuneACCESS table is served through TCRdb, limited to in-frame sequences with V and J called. Missing clones are a known gap in these copies; in checked studies unresolved V genes cover under half, and the rest lacks a known reason. The DNA was the basis for D and trimming; V, J and clone size are from that table. In this sample the table shows some 190,000 clones, 90% to 95% of which occur a single time. The ten biggest clones cover approximately 1.7% of the sample.

Measured from the cysteine to the phenylalanine, the CDR3 is 13 residues long. Only the CDR3 portion is preserved as DNA: 39 bases, with reading frame beginning at the first base. A distance of 9 bases separates the germline ends of V and J, which lose 7 bases and 3 bases respectively. Sequences MNHEY (CDR1) and SMNVEV (CDR2) are obtained from the germline V gene (reference sequence). The data derive from a study of T cell responses to AZD1222 COVID-19 vaccine (dated by TCRdb to the early 2020s). Context from the whole study: TCR sequencing was performed for 230 to 250 trial participants, of whom around 210 were given two doses of AZD1222 and about 25 were given two doses of MenACWY control vaccine. Trial participants were enrolled by age into subgroups of 18-55, 56-69 and 70-plus years, and roughly 150, 30 and 60 TCR-sequenced participants, respectively, were included in these subgroups.

On the study overall, not on this receptor specifically: Participants were mostly white British, with more females than males. The authors suggested clonal diversity may have been underestimated. Because no samples from the day 14 peak response were available, repertoires could be characterized only after the peak T cell response. A significant rise in spike-specific TCR breadth and depth was observed after two AZD1222 doses relative to day 0 and relative to MenACWY recipients. The vaccine-associated CD4 TCRs covered the entire spike protein, and the dominant responses fell in regions 160-218 and 743-854. In the small 56-69-year group, the increase in depth fell short of significance, most likely because of low power. Nearly half of unique spike-specific TCRs reportedly recognized epitopes outside regions mutated in the B.1.351 and B.1.1.7 variants. Only 5 to 7 AZD1222 recipients were SARS-CoV-2 seropositive at baseline, limiting conclusions about previously exposed vaccinees.

The time point label, as the study defines it: about 28 days (+/-7) after the second vaccine dose. Because spike-specific TCR depth and breadth did not differ between the two schedules, AZD1222 recipients who got a second dose at roughly 4 weeks were pooled with those who got a second dose at roughly 12 weeks. Samples from vaccinated people were obtained from the UK trials COV001 and COV002, which included a single-blind randomized controlled phase 2/3 trial of AZD1222 (ChAdOx1 nCoV-19) in healthy adults. For TCRbeta chain sequencing, PBMC samples were collected from trial participants at day 0 and at day 28 after the second dose.

The clonotype was recovered from an adult who received the AZD1222 COVID-19 vaccine. The sequence joins TRBV27 to TRBJ1-4; the D gene lacks a confident call. The sequenced sample was peripheral blood, obtained 28 days after the second AZD1222 dose. Here the CDR3 is given as CASKFRANEKLFF. The DNA reads TGTGCCAGCAAATTTCGGGCTAATGAAAAACTGTTTTTT.